This T cell receptor (beta chain) was sequenced during a study of neurological immune-mediated disorders. Study in general: Of the multiple sclerosis patients, roughly 35 in total, some 30 were relapsing-remitting and 3 were secondary progressive.

This clonotype was seen many times. What it binds is unknown. J lost 7 bases, V lost 5 bases, and 3 bases had no gene match. Per the germline V gene, CDR1 is MNHEY and CDR2 is SVGAGI. The CDR3 length is 14 residues. The making of cDNA relied on 5'RACE with 10-nucleotide random UMIs. Using its own MiXCR run on the 5' RACE reads, TCRdb lists one record per CDR3 protein. Among around 52,000 distinct CDR3 sequences, more than 5% were seen once, and the ten largest hold about 1.3%. Findings of the study overall: HTLV-1-associated myelopathy had the most TCR clonal expansion, whereas multiple sclerosis had the least (lower than in healthy controls).

This chain uses TRBV6-5 with TRBJ1-6, with TRBD1 matching 9 bases. This receptor was obtained from a woman aged 18-29 years with multiple sclerosis. Sequencing was done on a sample of CD4+ T cells from blood. CDR3 residues: CASSPGTGNSPLHF. Here the CDR3 DNA reads TGTGCCAGCAGTCCAGGGACAGGGAATTCACCCCTCCACTTT.